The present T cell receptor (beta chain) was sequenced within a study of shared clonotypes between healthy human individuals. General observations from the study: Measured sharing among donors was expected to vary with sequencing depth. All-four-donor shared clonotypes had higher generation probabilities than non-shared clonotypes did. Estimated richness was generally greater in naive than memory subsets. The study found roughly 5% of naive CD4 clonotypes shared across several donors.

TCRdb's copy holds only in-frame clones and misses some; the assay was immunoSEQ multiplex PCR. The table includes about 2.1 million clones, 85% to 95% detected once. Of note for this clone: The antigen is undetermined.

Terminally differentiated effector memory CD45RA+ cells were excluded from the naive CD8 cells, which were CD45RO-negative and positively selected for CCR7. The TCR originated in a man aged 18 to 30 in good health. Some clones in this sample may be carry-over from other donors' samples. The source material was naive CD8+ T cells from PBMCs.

The CDR3 DNA sequence: TGTGCCAGCAGCCCCGGGACTCTCCTTAATGAGCAGTTCTTC. It specifies CASSPGTLLNEQFF. J is TRBJ2-1 and V is TRBV9; perhaps TRBD2 as D (6 bases). Trimming shortened V by 4 bases and J by 7 bases, and 15 bases separated the two germline ends. The CDR3 length is 14 residues. Germline V gene sequence: CDR1 SGDLS, CDR2 YYNGEE.